What follows is one T cell receptor beta chain and its context. This sample is part of a study of technical replicates of blood from a few donors. Produced via immunoSEQ multiplex PCR; TCRdb's table is partial and in-frame only. The sample carries about 70,000 clones, 94% recorded once. The CDR3 is 15 amino acids. Germline loops: CDR1 SGDLS, CDR2 YYNGEE. Germline trimming cut 5 bases from V and 5 bases from J; bases unmatched to any gene: 10. The rearrangement joins TRBV9 to TRBJ2-3, with 8 bases aligning to TRBD2. The sequence derives from a human donor in good health. The sequenced sample was T cells isolated from PBMCs. The CDR3: CASSPDGLAGDTQYF. The CDR3 nucleotides are TGTGCCAGCAGTCCCGACGGTCTAGCGGGAGATACGCAGTATTTT.